One T cell receptor (beta chain) is described in this entry. Data came from immunoSEQ multiplex PCR; TCRdb stores just in-frame clones and leaves some out. The top ten hold less than 25% of the sample, which has approximately 110,000 clones, 70% to 80% seen once. This CDR3 comprises 14 residues. Looked up from germline, CDR1 is SGHDN and CDR2 is FVKESK. The V and J ends lost 4 bases and 6 bases respectively, with 15 bases between them. The sample comes from a study of blood T cell repertoires in COVID-19. The origin of this receptor is a man aged 65-85 years with active or convalescent COVID-19. Sequencing was done on a sample of peripheral blood. This sequence joins TRBV14 and TRBJ1-1; no clear D. In DNA form, the CDR3 reads TGTGCCAGCAGCCGCACCCCAGAGGGCCCTGAAGCTTTCTTT. Translating gives CASSRTPEGPEAFF.